Listed below are T cell receptor beta chains from one sample, sequenced in a study of T cell clones after liver transplantation. Only in-frame clones appear in the TCRdb table, and some are missing; sequencing was by immunoSEQ multiplex PCR. Of around 100,000 clones in the sample, 80% to 90% were seen once. The sequences come from CD4+ T cells from blood, collected approximately 43 months after liver transplant. The receptors here all came from a human patient who received a liver transplant. Some of these T cells may belong to the graft donor. The CDR3 runs from the conserved cysteine through the conserved F or W. D genes are given only for firm matches. Where a row states a size, it is once, few, many or the class of an expanded clone; other rows omit it.

TRBV4-3	TRBD2	once	TRBJ2-2	TGCGCCAGCAGCCAACCCACTAGCGGGGGGTCCGGGGAGCTGTTTTTT	CASSQPTSGGSGELFF
TRBV28	TRBD2	NA	TRBJ2-2	TGTGCCAGCAGTCTTCTAGCGGGAGGTAGCACCGGGGAGCTGTTTTTT	CASSLLAGGSTGELFF
TRBV2	NA	NA	TRBJ1-3	TGTGCCAGCAGTGAAGCGAGGACGGGAAACACCATATATTTT	CASSEARTGNTIYF
TRBV7-6	TRBD2	NA	TRBJ2-5	TGTGCCAGCAGCACCCCGCTGGGGGGGGACGACCAAGAGACCCAGTACTTC	CASSTPLGGDDQETQYF
TRBV6-5	NA	NA	TRBJ1-1	TGTGCCAGCAGTGAACAGGGTACTGAAGCTTTCTTT	CASSEQGTEAFF
TRBV7-2	NA	NA	TRBJ1-1	TGTGCCAGCAGCTTAGAACAGTACACTGAAGCTTTCTTT	CASSLEQYTEAFF
TRBV5-1	NA	once	TRBJ2-7	TGCGCCAGCAGCTCCACCCCCAGGAACGAGCAGTACTTC	CASSSTPRNEQYF
TRBV7-2	NA	NA	TRBJ2-5	TGTGCCAGCAGCTTAACTCCACAAGAGACCCAGTACTTC	CASSLTPQETQYF
TRBV14	NA	NA	TRBJ1-1	TGTGCCAGCAGCCAAGTTCGGAAGAAGAACACTGAAGCTTTCTTT	CASSQVRKKNTEAFF
TRBV15	NA	NA	TRBJ2-7	TGTGCCACCAGCAGATTGGACCCAGGTTCTGCCTACGAGCAGTACTTC	CATSRLDPGSAYEQYF
TRBV6-1	NA	NA	TRBJ2-1	TGTGCCAGCAGTGAAGGGCACAATGAGCAGTTCTTC	CASSEGHNEQFF
TRBV5-1	TRBD1	NA	TRBJ2-5	TGCGCCAGCACCCTTGTACCGGGGACAGGGCAAGAGACCCAGTACTTC	CASTLVPGTGQETQYF
TRBV19	NA	NA	TRBJ2-3	TGTGCCAGTAGTAACCGGGACAAGGTCGCCGATACGCAGTATTTT	CASSNRDKVADTQYF
TRBV18	TRBD1	NA	TRBJ1-4	TGTGCCAGCTCACTCGGACAGGGGGTTCATAATGAAAAACTGTTTTTT	CASSLGQGVHNEKLFF
TRBV7-8	TRBD2	once	TRBJ2-5	TGTGCCAGCAGCCCTACCGGGACTAGCGGGAAAGAGACCCAGTACTTC	CASSPTGTSGKETQYF
TRBV27	TRBD2	NA	TRBJ2-3	TGTGCCAGCAGCCCAGGGACTAGCGGGAGATCGCAGTATTTT	CASSPGTSGRSQYF
TRBV30	NA	NA	TRBJ1-6	TGTGCCTGGAAGTTCCCGCGGACAGCCCCGCTACAAAATAATTCACCCCTCCACTTT	CAWKFPRTAPLQNNSPLHF
TRBV14	TRBD2	NA	TRBJ2-5	TGTGCCAGCAGCCAGCGGGAGACTTTCCAAGAGACCCAGTACTTC	CASSQRETFQETQYF
TRBV7-2	NA	NA	TRBJ1-3	TGTGCCAGCAGCTTAGGGCCGCCCTCTGGAAACACCATATATTTT	CASSLGPPSGNTIYF
TRBV27	NA	NA	TRBJ2-7	TGTGCCAGCACAGGTGGGCTAAATAAGCAGTACTTC	CASTGGLNKQYF